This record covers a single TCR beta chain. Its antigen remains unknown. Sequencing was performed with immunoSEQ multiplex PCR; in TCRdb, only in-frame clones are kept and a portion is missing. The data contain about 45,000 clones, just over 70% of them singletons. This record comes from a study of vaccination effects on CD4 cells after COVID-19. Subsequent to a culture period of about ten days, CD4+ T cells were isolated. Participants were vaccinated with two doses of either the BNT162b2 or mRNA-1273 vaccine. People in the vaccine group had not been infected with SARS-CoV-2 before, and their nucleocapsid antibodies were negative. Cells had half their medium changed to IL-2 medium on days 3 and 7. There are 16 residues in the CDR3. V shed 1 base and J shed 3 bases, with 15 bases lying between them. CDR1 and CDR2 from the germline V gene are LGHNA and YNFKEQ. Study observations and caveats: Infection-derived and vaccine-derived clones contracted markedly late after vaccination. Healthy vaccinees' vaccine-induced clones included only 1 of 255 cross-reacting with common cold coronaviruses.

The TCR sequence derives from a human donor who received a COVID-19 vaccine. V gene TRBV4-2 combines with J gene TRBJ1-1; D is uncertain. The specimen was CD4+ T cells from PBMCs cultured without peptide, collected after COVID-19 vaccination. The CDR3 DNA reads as TGTGCCAGCAGCCAAGCCGTCAGACCGGACTACACTGAAGCTTTCTTT. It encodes CASSQAVRPDYTEAFF.